This T cell receptor (beta chain) was retrieved from a study of cytomegalovirus exposure and HLA in healthy donors. Study-wide background: The same platform used for the 650 to 850 first-cohort repertoires was also used for the 95 to 150 validation repertoires, as a later analysis reported.

As regards this clone: Its antigen remains unknown.

The study's findings and limits: While the bulk of TCR sequences proved rare, some public TCRs turned up in many donors. Reported results showed that the classifier diagnosed cytomegalovirus status with high specificity and sensitivity.

The donors were members of the validation cohort, which comprised under 150 subjects and was separate from the first cohort of about 700 subjects. Sequencing was performed with immunoSEQ multiplex PCR; in TCRdb, only in-frame clones are kept and a portion is missing. The sample records some 76,000 clones, approximately 95% being singletons. This TCR was recovered from a young woman in good health and CMV-seronegative. Material for sequencing was PBMCs.

The CDR3 loop reads CASSSPGQGRNEQYF. The CDR3, as DNA: TGTGCCAGCAGCTCCCCGGGACAGGGTCGAAACGAGCAGTACTTC. The chain is built from TRBV7-2 and TRBJ2-7; 9 nucleotides align to TRBD1. Germline V gene data show CDR1 as SGHTA and CDR2 as FQGNSA. Trimming at V came to 4 bases and at J to 5 bases, leaving 9 bases not matched to a gene. This CDR3 is 15 amino acids long.